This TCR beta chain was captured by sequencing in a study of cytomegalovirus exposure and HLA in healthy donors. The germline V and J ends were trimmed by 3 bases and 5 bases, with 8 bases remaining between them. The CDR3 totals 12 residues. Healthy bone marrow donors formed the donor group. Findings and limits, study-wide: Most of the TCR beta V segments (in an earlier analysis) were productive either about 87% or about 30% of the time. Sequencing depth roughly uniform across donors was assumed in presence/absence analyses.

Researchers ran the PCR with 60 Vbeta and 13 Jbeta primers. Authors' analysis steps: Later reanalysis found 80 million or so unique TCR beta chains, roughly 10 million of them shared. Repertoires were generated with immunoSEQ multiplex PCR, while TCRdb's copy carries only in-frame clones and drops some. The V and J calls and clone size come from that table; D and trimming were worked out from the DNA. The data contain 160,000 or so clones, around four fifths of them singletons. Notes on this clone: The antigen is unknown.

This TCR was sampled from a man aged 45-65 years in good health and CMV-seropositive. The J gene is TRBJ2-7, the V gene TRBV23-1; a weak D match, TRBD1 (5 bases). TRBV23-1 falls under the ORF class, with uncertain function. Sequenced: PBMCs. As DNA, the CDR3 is TGCGCCAGCAGTCACAGGGCCCACGAGCAGTACTTC. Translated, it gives CASSHRAHEQYF.